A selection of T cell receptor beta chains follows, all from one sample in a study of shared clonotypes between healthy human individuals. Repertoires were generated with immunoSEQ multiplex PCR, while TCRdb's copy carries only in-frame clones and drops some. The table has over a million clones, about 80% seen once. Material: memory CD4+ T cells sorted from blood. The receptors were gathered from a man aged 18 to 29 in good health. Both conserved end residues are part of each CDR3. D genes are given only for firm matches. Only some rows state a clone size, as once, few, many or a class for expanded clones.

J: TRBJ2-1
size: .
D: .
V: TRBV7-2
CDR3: CASSLAGGTYNEQFF
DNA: TGTGCCAGCAGCTTAGCGGGCGGAACCTACAATGAGCAGTTCTTC

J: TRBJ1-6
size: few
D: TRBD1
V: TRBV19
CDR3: CASSGQGAGSPLHF
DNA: TGTGCCAGTAGCGGACAGGGAGCAGGTTCACCCCTCCACTTT

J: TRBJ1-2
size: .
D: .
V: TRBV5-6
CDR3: CASSQKGGGGGYTF
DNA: TGTGCCAGCAGCCAAAAGGGAGGAGGCGGGGGCTACACCTTC

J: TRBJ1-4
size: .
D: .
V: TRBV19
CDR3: CASSPGTGNEKLFF
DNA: TGTGCCAGTAGCCCAGGGACCGGTAATGAAAAACTGTTTTTT

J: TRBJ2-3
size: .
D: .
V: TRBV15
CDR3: CATSRGGAEDTQYF
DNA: TGTGCCACCAGCAGAGGAGGGGCTGAAGATACGCAGTATTTT

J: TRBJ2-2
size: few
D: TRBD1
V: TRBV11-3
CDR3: CASSPRSAGGRWTGELFF
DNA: TGTGCCAGCAGCCCCCGATCCGCAGGGGGCCGGTGGACCGGGGAGCTGTTTTTT

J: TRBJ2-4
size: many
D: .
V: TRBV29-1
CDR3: CSVETPGAKNIQYF
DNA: TGCAGCGTTGAAACTCCTGGGGCCAAAAACATTCAGTACTTC

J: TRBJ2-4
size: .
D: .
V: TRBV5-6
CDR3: CASSLFESGPKNIQYF
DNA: TGTGCCAGCAGCTTGTTTGAATCAGGGCCCAAAAACATTCAGTACTTC

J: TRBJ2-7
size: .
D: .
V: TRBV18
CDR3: CASSRPGPSYEQYF
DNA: TGTGCCAGCTCACGGCCAGGGCCATCCTACGAGCAGTACTTC

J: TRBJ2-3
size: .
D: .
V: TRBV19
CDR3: CASSMVGDTQYF
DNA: TGTGCCAGTAGTATGGTGGGAGATACGCAGTATTTT

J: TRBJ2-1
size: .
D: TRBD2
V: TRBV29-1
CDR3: CSAPGLAGGRAYNEQFF
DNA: TGCAGCGCTCCGGGACTAGCGGGAGGGAGGGCCTACAATGAGCAGTTCTTC

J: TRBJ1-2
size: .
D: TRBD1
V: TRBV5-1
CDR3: CASSQGQGRFVGGYTF
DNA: TGCGCCAGCAGCCAGGGACAGGGCCGCTTCGTGGGTGGCTACACCTTC

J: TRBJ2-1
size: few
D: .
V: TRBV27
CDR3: CASSLSGLTGFDEQFF
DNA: TGTGCCAGCAGTTTATCTGGACTAACGGGGTTCGATGAGCAGTTCTTC

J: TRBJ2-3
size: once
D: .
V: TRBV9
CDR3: CASSIQGWRSTDTQYF
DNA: TGTGCCAGCAGCATTCAGGGATGGAGAAGCACAGATACGCAGTATTTT

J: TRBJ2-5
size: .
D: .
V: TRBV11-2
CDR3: CASSLRQGEVWETQYF
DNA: TGTGCCAGCAGCTTACGGCAGGGGGAGGTTTGGGAGACCCAGTACTTC

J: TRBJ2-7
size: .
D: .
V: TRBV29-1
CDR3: CSVESHSYEQYF
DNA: TGCAGCGTTGAATCCCACTCCTACGAGCAGTACTTC

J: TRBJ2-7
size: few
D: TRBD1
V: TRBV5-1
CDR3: CASRSNSGTGWEEQYF
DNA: TGCGCCAGCAGATCCAATTCCGGGACAGGGTGGGAAGAGCAGTACTTC

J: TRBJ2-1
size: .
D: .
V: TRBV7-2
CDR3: CASSSPPLGNEQFF
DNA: TGTGCCAGCAGCTCCCCCCCCCTGGGCAATGAGCAGTTCTTC

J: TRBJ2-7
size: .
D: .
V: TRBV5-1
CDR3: CASSQLTGGNYEQYF
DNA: TGCGCCAGCAGCCAACTGACGGGGGGCAATTACGAGCAGTACTTC

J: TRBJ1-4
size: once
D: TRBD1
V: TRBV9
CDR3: CASSETGTATNEKLFF
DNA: TGTGCCAGCAGCGAGACCGGGACAGCAACTAATGAAAAACTGTTTTTT

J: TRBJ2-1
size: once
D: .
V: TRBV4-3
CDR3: CASSPPGDEQFF
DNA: TGCGCCAGCAGCCCACCCGGGGATGAGCAGTTCTTC

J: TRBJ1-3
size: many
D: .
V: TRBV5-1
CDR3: CASRGTSGNTIYF
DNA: TGCGCCAGCCGGGGAACCTCTGGAAACACCATATATTTT

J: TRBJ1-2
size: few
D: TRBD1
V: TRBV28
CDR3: CASRESRDRSYGYTF
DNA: TGTGCCAGCAGAGAGTCCCGGGACAGGTCCTATGGCTACACCTTC

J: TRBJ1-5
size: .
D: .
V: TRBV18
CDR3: CASSPGPSQPQHF
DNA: TGTGCCAGCTCACCAGGGCCCAGCCAGCCCCAGCATTTT

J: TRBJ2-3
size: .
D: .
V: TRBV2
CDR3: CASTGGRAQYF
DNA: TGTGCCAGCACGGGGGGCCGAGCGCAGTATTTT

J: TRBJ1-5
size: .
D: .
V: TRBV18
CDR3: CASSPGEGQPQHF
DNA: TGTGCCAGCTCACCAGGGGAGGGACAGCCCCAGCATTTT

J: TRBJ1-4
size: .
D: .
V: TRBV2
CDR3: CASSVGEKLFF
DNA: TGTGCCAGCTCAGTGGGAGAAAAACTGTTTTTT

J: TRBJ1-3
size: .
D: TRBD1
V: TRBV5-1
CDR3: CASSLGDRALSGNTIYF
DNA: TGCGCCAGCAGCTTGGGGGACAGGGCCCTTTCTGGAAACACCATATATTTT

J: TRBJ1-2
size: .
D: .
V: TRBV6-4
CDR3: CASRCRPTNYGYTF
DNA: TGTGCCAGCAGGTGCAGGCCCACTAACTATGGCTACACCTTC

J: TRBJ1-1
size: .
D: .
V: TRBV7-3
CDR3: CASSVGPNTEAFF
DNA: TGTGCCAGCAGCGTAGGCCCGAACACTGAAGCTTTCTTT

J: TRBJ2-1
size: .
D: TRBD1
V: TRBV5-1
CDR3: CASSFERTGTGYEQFF
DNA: TGCGCCAGCAGCTTTGAGCGCACCGGGACAGGGTATGAGCAGTTCTTC

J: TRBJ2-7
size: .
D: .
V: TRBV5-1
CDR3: CASSYTGTGYEQYF
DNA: TGCGCCAGCAGCTACACCGGGACCGGCTACGAGCAGTACTTC

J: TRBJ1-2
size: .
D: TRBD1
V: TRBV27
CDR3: CASSPAGQGALNYGYTF
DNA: TGTGCCAGCAGTCCAGCGGGACAGGGGGCCTTAAACTATGGCTACACCTTC

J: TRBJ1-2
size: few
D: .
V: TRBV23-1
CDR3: CASTPKVQVGGYTF
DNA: TGCGCCAGCACCCCTAAGGTGCAGGTCGGCGGCTACACCTTC

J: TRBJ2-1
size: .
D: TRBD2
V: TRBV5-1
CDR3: CASSLVALAGGNRGIEQFF
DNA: TGCGCCAGCAGCTTGGTGGCGTTAGCGGGGGGCAACCGAGGTATTGAGCAGTTCTTC

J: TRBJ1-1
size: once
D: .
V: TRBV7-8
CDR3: CASSPGGSPNTEAFF
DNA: TGTGCCAGCAGCCCGGGGGGCAGCCCGAACACTGAAGCTTTCTTT

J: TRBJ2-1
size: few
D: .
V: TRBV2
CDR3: CASSSAPLSYNEQFF
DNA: TGTGCCAGCTCTAGCGCCCCTCTCTCCTACAATGAGCAGTTCTTC

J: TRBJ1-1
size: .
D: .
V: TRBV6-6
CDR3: CASSYRVTVAFF
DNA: TGTGCCAGCAGTTACCGGGTGACGGTAGCTTTCTTT

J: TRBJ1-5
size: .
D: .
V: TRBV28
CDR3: CASSFFGQGGIQPQHF
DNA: .

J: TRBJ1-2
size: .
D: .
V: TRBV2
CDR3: CASLLAGLYGYTF
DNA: TGTGCCAGCCTTCTGGCAGGTCTCTATGGCTACACCTTC

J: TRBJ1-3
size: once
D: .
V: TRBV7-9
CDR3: CASSPRNLMSSGNTIYF
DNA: TGTGCCAGCAGCCCGCGTAATTTGATGAGCTCTGGAAACACCATATATTTT

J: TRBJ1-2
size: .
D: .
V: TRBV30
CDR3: CAQRAGEHYGYTF
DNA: TGTGCCCAGAGGGCGGGAGAACACTATGGCTACACCTTC

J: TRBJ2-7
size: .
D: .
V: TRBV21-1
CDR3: CASSKEWKRGLMNF
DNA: TGTGCCAGCAGCAAAGAATGGAAGCGGGGGTTAATGAACTTC

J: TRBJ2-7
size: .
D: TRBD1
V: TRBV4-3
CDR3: CASSHDRVKEQYF
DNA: TGCGCCAGCAGCCATGACAGGGTTAAAGAGCAGTACTTC